This T cell receptor beta chain came from a study of lymphopenia after photon versus proton radiotherapy (dated by TCRdb to about 2019). About the investigation overall: The immunological effects of photon versus proton radiation therapy were compared in patients with gastrointestinal tumors who developed high-grade lymphopenia. The cohort included about 18 patients with gastrointestinal tumors who developed lymphopenia after receiving either photon or proton therapy. The goal of the study was to describe how the two radiation modalities differ in their effects on the immune system.

The CDR3 goes from the cysteine to the phenylalanine over 15 residues. Here the CDR3 DNA is all that survives: 45 bases in frame from base 1. From the germline V gene, CDR1 is SGDLS and CDR2 is YYNGEE. Unmatched junction bases come to 5, with V trimmed by 0 bases and J by 5 bases. This clone was picked up a small number of times. This receptor's antigen is unknown. No base qualities exist here, and no much larger clone lies one base off it. Other DNA sequences in the same sample also yield this CDR3. Findings and caveats that apply to the study as a whole: During treatment, patients who received proton therapy stayed relatively stable, whereas patients who received photon therapy lost naive T cells and TCR diversity and gained effector/memory populations. After the lymphocyte count nadir, photon-treated repertoires showed oligoclonal expansion, especially of CD8+ Temra cells, which drove the drop in diversity. Across the cohort, an inverse correlation was found between a larger post-nadir drop in TCR diversity and overall survival time among patients who died. The survival association was assessed only in patients who died, and better survival with proton therapy was presented by the authors as a possibility rather than a demonstrated result.

To prepare the library, the immunoSEQ multiplex PCR assay was applied. T cell repertoires were profiled with deep sequencing of rearranged TCR beta loci together with multiparametric flow cytometry. This immuneACCESS table, as held by TCRdb, lists in-frame sequences with V and J called but not all clones. Of the missing ones, under half trace to an unresolved V gene in checked studies; the others have no known cause. The sample table shows around 66,000 clones, and about 90% are seen once. The ten largest make up 2% to 3% of the sample. This TCR was recovered from a man aged 40-49 years with gastric cancer. The starting material was peripheral blood, obtained from a patient treated with photon-based radiotherapy. The chain uses TRBV9 and TRBJ1-2, with 9 bases in between that match TRBD1. The DNA sequence is as follows: TGTGCCAGCAGCGTAGAAGGACAGGGGCTTTATGGCTACACCTTC. It encodes CASSVEGQGLYGYTF.